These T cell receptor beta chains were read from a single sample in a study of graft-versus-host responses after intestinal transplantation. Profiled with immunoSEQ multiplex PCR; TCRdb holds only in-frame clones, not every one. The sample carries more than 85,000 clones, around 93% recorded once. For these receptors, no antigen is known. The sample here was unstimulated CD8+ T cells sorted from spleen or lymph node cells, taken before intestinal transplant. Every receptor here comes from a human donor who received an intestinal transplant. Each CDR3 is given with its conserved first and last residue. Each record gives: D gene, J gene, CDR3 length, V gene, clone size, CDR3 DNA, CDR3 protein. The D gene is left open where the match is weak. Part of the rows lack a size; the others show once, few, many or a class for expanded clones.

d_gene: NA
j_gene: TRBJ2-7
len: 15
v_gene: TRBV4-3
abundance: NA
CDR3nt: TGCGCCAGCAGCCAAGGCCGGGTCAGTACCTACGAGCAGTACTTC
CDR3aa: CASSQGRVSTYEQYF

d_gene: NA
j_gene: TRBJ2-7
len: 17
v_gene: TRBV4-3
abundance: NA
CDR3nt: TGCGCCAGCAGCCAAGATCTTTGGGCCCCCAGCTCCTACGAGCAGTACTTC
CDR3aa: CASSQDLWAPSSYEQYF

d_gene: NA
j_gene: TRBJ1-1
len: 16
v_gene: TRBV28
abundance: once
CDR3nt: TGTGCCAGCAGTTCTCGACAGGCTCGGGTGAACACTGAAGCTTTCTTT
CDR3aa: CASSSRQARVNTEAFF

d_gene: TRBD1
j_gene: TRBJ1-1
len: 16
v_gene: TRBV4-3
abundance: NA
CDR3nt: TGCGCCAGCAGCCAAGACTGGTCAGGGGGCAGGACTGAAGCTTTCTTT
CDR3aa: CASSQDWSGGRTEAFF

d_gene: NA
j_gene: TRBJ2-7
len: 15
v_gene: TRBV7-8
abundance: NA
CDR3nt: TGTGCCAGCAGCCTCCGCGCGGCGGGGCAAAACGAGCAGTACTTC
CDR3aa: CASSLRAAGQNEQYF

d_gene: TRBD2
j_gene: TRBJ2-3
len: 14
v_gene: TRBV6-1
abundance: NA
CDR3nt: TGTGCCAGCAGCAGACTAGCGGGGGTGGATACGCAGTATTTT
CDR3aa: CASSRLAGVDTQYF

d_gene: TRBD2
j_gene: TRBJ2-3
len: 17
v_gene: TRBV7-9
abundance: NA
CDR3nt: TGTGCCAGCAGCTTACGTAGCGGGGGGCTTAGAACAGATACGCAGTATTTT
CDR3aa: CASSLRSGGLRTDTQYF

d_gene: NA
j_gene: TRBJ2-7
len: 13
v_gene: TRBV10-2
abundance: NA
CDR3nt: TGCGCCAGCTGGGGGGGGCCTGATTACGAGCAGTACTTC
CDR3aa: CASWGGPDYEQYF

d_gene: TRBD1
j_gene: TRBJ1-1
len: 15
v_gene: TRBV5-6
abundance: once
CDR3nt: TGTGCCAGCAGCTGGGGGACAGGGATGGGCACTGAAGCTTTCTTT
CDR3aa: CASSWGTGMGTEAFF

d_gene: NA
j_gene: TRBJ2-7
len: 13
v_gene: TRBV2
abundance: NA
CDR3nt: TGTGCCAGCACCCGAATGAGCTCCTACGAGCAGTACTTC
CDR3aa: CASTRMSSYEQYF

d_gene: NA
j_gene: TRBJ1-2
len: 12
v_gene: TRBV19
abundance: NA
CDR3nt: TGTGCCAGTAGTTTCCCGACAGATGGCTACACCTTC
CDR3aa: CASSFPTDGYTF

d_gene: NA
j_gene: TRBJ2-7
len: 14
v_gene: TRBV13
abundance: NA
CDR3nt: TGTGCCAGCAGCTTCTACAGTTCCCCCTACGAGCAGTACTTC
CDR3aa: CASSFYSSPYEQYF

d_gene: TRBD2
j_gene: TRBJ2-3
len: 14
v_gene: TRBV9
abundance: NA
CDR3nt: TGTGCCAGCAGCGCTAGCGGGGGGGCAGATACGCAGTATTTT
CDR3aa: CASSASGGADTQYF

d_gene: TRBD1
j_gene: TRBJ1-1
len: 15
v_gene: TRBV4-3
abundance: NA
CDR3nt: TGCGCCAGCAGCCAACGTGCAGGGGGGAACACTGAAGCTTTCTTT
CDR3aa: CASSQRAGGNTEAFF

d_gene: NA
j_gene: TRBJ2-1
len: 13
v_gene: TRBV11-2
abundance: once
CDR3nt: TGTGCCAGCAGCTTTATCCCAGACAATGAGCAGTTCTTC
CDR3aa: CASSFIPDNEQFF

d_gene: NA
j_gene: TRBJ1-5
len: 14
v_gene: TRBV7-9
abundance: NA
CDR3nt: TGTGCCAGCAGCAATGTCGGACAGAATCAGCCCCAGCATTTT
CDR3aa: CASSNVGQNQPQHF

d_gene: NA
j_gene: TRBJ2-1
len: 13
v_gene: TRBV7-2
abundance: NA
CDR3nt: TGTGCCAGCAGCTTAGCAGCTCTCAATGAGCAGTTCTTC
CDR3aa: CASSLAALNEQFF

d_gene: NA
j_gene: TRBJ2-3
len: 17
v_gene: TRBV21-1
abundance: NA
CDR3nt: TGTGCCAGCAGCTATATCACACTGGGGCCCGGAACAGATACGCAGTATTTT
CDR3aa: CASSYITLGPGTDTQYF

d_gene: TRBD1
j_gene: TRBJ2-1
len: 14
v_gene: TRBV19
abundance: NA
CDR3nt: TGTGCCACTCACGACAGGGGGCACCACAATGAGCAGTTCTTC
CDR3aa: CATHDRGHHNEQFF

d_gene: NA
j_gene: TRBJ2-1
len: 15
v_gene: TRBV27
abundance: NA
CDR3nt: TGTGCCAGCAGTTTTAGGACTGAAACCTACAATGAGCAGTTCTTC
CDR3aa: CASSFRTETYNEQFF

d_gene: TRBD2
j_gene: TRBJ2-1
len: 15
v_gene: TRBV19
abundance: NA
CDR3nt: TGTGCCAGTAGTCCTGGACTAGCGGGGGGGAATGAGCAGTTCTTC
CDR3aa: CASSPGLAGGNEQFF

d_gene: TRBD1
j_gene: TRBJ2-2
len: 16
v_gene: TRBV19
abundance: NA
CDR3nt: TGTGCCAGTAGTCTCGATCCTAAGGGGGCAGCCGGGGAGCTGTTTTTT
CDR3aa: CASSLDPKGAAGELFF

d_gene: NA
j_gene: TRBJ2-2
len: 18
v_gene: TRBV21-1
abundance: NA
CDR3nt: TGTGCCAGCAGCACTCTAAGACTAGCGGGGGGGTATGACGGGGAGCTGTTTTTT
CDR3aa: CASSTLRLAGGYDGELFF

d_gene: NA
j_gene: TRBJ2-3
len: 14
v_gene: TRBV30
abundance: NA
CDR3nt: TGTGCCTGGAAGCGGGCAGTGAACACAGATACGCAGTATTTT
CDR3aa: CAWKRAVNTDTQYF

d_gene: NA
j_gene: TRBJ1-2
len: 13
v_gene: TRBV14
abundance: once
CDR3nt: TGTGCCAGCAGCCACGGACAGTCCTATGGCTACACCTTC
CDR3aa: CASSHGQSYGYTF

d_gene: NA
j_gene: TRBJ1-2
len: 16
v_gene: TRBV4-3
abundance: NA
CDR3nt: TGCGCCAGCAGCCAAGATCTTTCAGGGGTTGGCTATGGCTACACCTTC
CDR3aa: CASSQDLSGVGYGYTF

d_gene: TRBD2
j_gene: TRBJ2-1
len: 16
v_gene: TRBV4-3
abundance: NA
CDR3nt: TGCGCCAGCAGCCAAGAGACCCGGGGGGGCCTATATGAGCAGTTCTTC
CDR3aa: CASSQETRGGLYEQFF

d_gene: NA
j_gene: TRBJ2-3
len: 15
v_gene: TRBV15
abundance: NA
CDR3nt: TGTGCCACGGCTGAGGGAGCCGCCGGCACAGATACGCAGTATTTT
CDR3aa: CATAEGAAGTDTQYF

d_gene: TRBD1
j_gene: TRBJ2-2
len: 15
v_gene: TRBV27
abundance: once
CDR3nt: TGTGCCAGCAGTACGGGGACAGGGGGCGTCGGGGAGCTGTTTTTT
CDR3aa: CASSTGTGGVGELFF

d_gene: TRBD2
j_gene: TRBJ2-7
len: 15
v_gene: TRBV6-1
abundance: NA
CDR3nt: TGTGCCAGCAGTGAAGGGCGGACTAGTCGCCACGAGCAGTACTTC
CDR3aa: CASSEGRTSRHEQYF

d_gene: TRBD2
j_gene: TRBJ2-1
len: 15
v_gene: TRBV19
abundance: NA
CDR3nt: TGTGCCAGTAGTATCGGACTAGCGGGAGGCAATGAGCAGTTCTTC
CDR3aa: CASSIGLAGGNEQFF

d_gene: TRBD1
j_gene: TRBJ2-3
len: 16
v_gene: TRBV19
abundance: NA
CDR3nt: TGTGCCAGTAGTATAGAAGAGACAGGGAAGGCAGATACGCAGTATTTT
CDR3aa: CASSIEETGKADTQYF

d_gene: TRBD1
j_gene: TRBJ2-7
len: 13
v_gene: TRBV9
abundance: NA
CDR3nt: TGTGCCAGCAGCGTAGCAGGGGGCCTCGAGCAGTACTTC
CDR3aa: CASSVAGGLEQYF

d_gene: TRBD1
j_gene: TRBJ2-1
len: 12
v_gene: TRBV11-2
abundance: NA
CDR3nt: TGTGCCAGCAGGCAGGGGGCAAATGAGCAGTTCTTC
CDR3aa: CASRQGANEQFF

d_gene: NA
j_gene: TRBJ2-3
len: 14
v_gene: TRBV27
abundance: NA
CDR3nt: TGTGCCAGCAGACCAGGATCAGGCACAGATACGCAGTATTTT
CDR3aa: CASRPGSGTDTQYF

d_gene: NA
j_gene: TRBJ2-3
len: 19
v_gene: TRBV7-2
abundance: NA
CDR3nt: TGTGCCAGCAGCTTAGAATTGGGAGGTCGAGGACAGGGCACAGATACGCAGTATTTT
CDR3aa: CASSLELGGRGQGTDTQYF

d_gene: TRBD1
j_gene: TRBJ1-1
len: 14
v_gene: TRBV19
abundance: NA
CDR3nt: TGTGCCAGTAGTATAGCACAGGGGCGCACTGAAGCTTTCTTT
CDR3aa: CASSIAQGRTEAFF

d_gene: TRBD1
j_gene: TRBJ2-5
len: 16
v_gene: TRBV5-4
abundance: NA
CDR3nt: TGTGCCAGCCGGCAGGGTGCAGGGGGCTCCGAAGAGACCCAGTACTTC
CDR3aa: CASRQGAGGSEETQYF

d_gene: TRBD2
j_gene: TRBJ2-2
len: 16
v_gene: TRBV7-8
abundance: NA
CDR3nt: TGTGCCAGCAGCTTAGCGGCGGGGGCGAACACCGGGGAGCTGTTTTTT
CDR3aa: CASSLAAGANTGELFF

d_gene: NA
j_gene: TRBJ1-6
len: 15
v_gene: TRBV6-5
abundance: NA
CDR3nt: TGTGCCAGCAGTTACGGGGGCGCCTATAATTCACCCCTCCACTTT
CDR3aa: CASSYGGAYNSPLHF

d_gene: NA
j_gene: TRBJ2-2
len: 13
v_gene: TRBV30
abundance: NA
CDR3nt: TGTGCCTGGACAGGGGCGAACACCGGGGAGCTGTTTTTT
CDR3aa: CAWTGANTGELFF

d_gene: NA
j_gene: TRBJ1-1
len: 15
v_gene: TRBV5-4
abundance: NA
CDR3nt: TGTGCCAGCAGCCTCCCGACAGTGGAGAACACTGAAGCTTTCTTT
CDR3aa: CASSLPTVENTEAFF

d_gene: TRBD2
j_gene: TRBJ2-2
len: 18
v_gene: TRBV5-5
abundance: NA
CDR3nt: TGTGCCAGCAGCTTCGGACTAGCGGGGACTTACGACCCCCGGGAGCTGTTTTTT
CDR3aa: CASSFGLAGTYDPRELFF

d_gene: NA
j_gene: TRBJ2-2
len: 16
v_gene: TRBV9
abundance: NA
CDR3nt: TGTGCCAGCAGCCCGCGGAGGGGCCCGAACACCGGGGAGCTGTTTTTT
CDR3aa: CASSPRRGPNTGELFF

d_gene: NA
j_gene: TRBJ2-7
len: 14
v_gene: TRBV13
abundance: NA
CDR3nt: TGTGCCAGCAGCCCCGGACGGGGTTCCTACGAGCAGTACTTC
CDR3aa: CASSPGRGSYEQYF

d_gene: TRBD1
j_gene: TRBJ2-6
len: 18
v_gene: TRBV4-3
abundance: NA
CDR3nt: TGCGCCAGCAGCCAAGATCCGGACAGGGGGCTTGGGGCCAACGTCCTGACTTTC
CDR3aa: CASSQDPDRGLGANVLTF

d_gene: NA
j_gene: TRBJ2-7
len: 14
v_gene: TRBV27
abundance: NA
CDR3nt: TGTGCCAGCAGTTTATCGGGAGGAGGCTACGAGCAGTACTTC
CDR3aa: CASSLSGGGYEQYF

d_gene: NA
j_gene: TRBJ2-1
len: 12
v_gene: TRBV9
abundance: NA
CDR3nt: TGTGCCAGCAGCCCTCTCGAGAATGAGCAGTTCTTC
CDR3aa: CASSPLENEQFF